This T cell receptor (beta chain) was recovered during a study of technical replicates of blood from a handful of donors. The assay was immunoSEQ multiplex PCR, and TCRdb's table has in-frame clones only and misses some. The repertoire includes 65,000 to 90,000 clones, just under 95% of them detected once, and around 0.4% sits in the top ten. The origin of this receptor is a human donor in good health. Sequencing used T cells isolated from PBMCs.

The CDR3 loop is CASSLGGLNNEQFF. The CDR3 DNA follows: TGTGCCAGCAGCTTAGGGGGACTTAACAATGAGCAGTTCTTC. The chain is built from TRBV13 and TRBJ2-1; a possible D gene is TRBD2 (6 bases). Deletions cut 0 bases from V and 5 bases from J, with 8 bases between. The CDR3 is made up of 14 amino acids. CDR1 and CDR2 from the germline V gene are PRHDT and FYEKMQ (reference sequence).